This T cell receptor (beta chain) appears in the sequencing data of a study of CD8 T cells in ankylosing spondylitis. This clonotype has more than one count but fewer than ten. TCRdb analysed the 5' RACE reads with MiXCR anew, one entry per CDR3 protein. The sample contains fewer than 250,000 distinct CDR3 sequences, 32% of which appear only once. This CDR3 spans 14 amino acids. From germline, CDR1 is MGHRA and CDR2 YSYEKL. Trimming removed 0 bases at V and 5 bases at J, with 10 bases between. The source material was blood, either unsorted or a sorted T cell fraction (not recorded which). This TCR was recovered from a male donor with ankylosing spondylitis or in good health (not recorded which). The chain joins TRBV4-1 to TRBJ2-5; unclear D gene. The CDR3 sequence is CASSQEPRPETQYF. CDR3 coding DNA: TGCGCCAGCAGCCAAGAACCCCGTCCGGAGACCCAGTACTTC.